Listed below are T cell receptor beta chains from one sample, sequenced in a study of early T cells in non-severe SARS-CoV-2 infection. TCRdb fed the 5' RACE reads into MiXCR, producing one record per CDR3 protein. The data contain under 45,000 distinct CDR3 sequences, about 8% of them singletons. Sequencing used whole blood, obtained at baseline. These receptors originate from an adult who was a healthcare worker with PCR-confirmed SARS-CoV-2 infection or an uninfected control (not recorded which). Both conserved end residues are part of each CDR3. A D gene is named only where the DNA matches it firmly. The size field is filled for only some rows; it gives once, few, many or a size class.

j_call d_call clone_size v_call cdr3_nt cdr3_aa
TRBJ2-7 . many TRBV28 TGTGCCAGCAGTTCCAAGGGGACCAATCGAGCCTACGAGCAGTACTTC CASSSKGTNRAYEQYF
TRBJ2-1 . many TRBV28 TGTGCCAGCAGTTCCGGGTGGGTAGCCTATGAGCAGTTCTTC CASSSGWVAYEQFF
TRBJ2-3 . many TRBV6-2/TRBV6-3 TGTGCCAGCGCTCCCCTCGACGGGAGAGGCACAGATACGCAGTATTTT CASAPLDGRGTDTQYF
TRBJ2-7 . many TRBV20-1 TGCAGTGCTCACGAGGGACTCAGCTACGAGCAGTACTTC CSAHEGLSYEQYF
TRBJ2-3 TRBD1 many TRBV5-1 TGCGCCAGCAGCCCTACAGGGGGCGAACCAGATACGCAGTATTTT CASSPTGGEPDTQYF
TRBJ2-7 . few TRBV7-6 TGTGCCAGCACTCTCAACGCGTGGGGACCCACCTACGAGCAGTACTTC CASTLNAWGPTYEQYF
TRBJ1-1 . . TRBV5-6 TGTGCCAGCAGCTTGTCCCCGGCCCCGGGAAAAAAAGCTTTCTTT CASSLSPAPGKKAFF
TRBJ2-3 TRBD2 many TRBV6-1 TGTGCCAGCAGTGAATGGGGGGGAAAGGAGTATTTT CASSEWGGKEYF
TRBJ2-1 TRBD2 . TRBV20-1 TGCAGTGCTACGGGACTAGCGGGGGGCTTTAGCTCCTACAATGAGCAGTTCTTC CSATGLAGGFSSYNEQFF
TRBJ2-5 . many TRBV28 TGTGCCAGCAGTTTAGATTCCCGGTTTGAGACCCAGTACTTC CASSLDSRFETQYF
TRBJ2-1 TRBD1 many TRBV2 TGTGCCAGCAGACCAGAGTGGACAGGGGCAAATGAGCAGTTCTTC CASRPEWTGANEQFF
TRBJ1-1 . few TRBV10-1 TGCGCCAGCAGTGAGTCTATTTCGGGGACTGGGCGGGCTGAAGCTTTCTTT CASSESISGTGRAEAFF
TRBJ2-3 . few TRBV4-3 TGCGCCAGCAGCTCCCGACGGTACAGCACAGATACGCAGTATTTT CASSSRRYSTDTQYF
TRBJ2-3 TRBD2 few TRBV3-1 TGTGCCAGCAGCCGGTCACTAGCGAACACAGATACGCAGTATTTT CASSRSLANTDTQYF
TRBJ1-1 . few TRBV5-3 TGTGCCAGAAGCGCCGACAGCGGAGCTTTCTTT CARSADSGAFF
TRBJ2-2 . . TRBV11-2 TGTGCCAGCAGTTTTCGGGGAGACCTCACCGGGGAGCTGTTTTTT CASSFRGDLTGELFF
TRBJ2-7 TRBD1 few TRBV28 TGTGCCAGCAGTCCATGGGGGACAGGGGTACGCGAGCAGTACTTC CASSPWGTGVREQYF
TRBJ2-7 TRBD1 . TRBV27 TGTGCCAGCAGCATAGGACAGGATCACTACGAGCAGTACTTC CASSIGQDHYEQYF
TRBJ1-2 TRBD1 . TRBV19 TGTGCCAGTAAAATGGGACAGTCGGGAAACTATGGCTACACCTTC CASKMGQSGNYGYTF
TRBJ2-3 TRBD1 few TRBV2 TGTGCCAGCAAGGACAGGGTAACCACAGATACGCAGTATTTT CASKDRVTTDTQYF
TRBJ1-1 . . TRBV30 TGTGCCTGGAGTGTACAGGGGAACACTGAAGCTTTCTTT CAWSVQGNTEAFF
TRBJ2-3 . few TRBV5-3 TGTGCCAGAAGCCTTGGGGGGACTAGCACAGATACGCAGTATTTT CARSLGGTSTDTQYF
TRBJ2-1 TRBD1 . TRBV11-2 TGTGCCAGCACCTTGAACAGGGGTGTCCTCAATGAGCAGTTCTTC CASTLNRGVLNEQFF
TRBJ1-1 TRBD1 . TRBV10-3 TGTGCCACCTCGACGGACAGGGGGGTGACTGAAGCTTTCTTT CATSTDRGVTEAFF
TRBJ2-7 . few TRBV27 TGTGCCAGCAGTTTATCTCCGGAATCCTACGAGCAGTACTTC CASSLSPESYEQYF
TRBJ2-5 . many TRBV20-1 TGCAGTGCTAGAGCGCCGGGACTCACCCAAGAGACCCAGTACTTC CSARAPGLTQETQYF
TRBJ2-1 . medium-sized TRBV7-9 TGTGCCAGCAGCTCAACAATCACCTACAATGAGCAGTTCTTC CASSSTITYNEQFF
TRBJ1-1 . many TRBV12-3/TRBV12-4 TGTGCCAGCAGTTTAACCCGGAGCACTGAAGCTTTCTTT CASSLTRSTEAFF
TRBJ2-3 . . TRBV7-2 TGTGCCAGCACCAAACCTACAGAGACAGATACGCAGTATTTT CASTKPTETDTQYF
TRBJ2-3 . many TRBV14 TGTGCCAGCAGCCCCACCAGGGATAGCACAGATACGCAGTATTTT CASSPTRDSTDTQYF
TRBJ1-3 . many TRBV4-1 TGCGCCAGCAGCCAAGATCAGGGAACAGGGTGGTCTGGAAACACCATATATTTT CASSQDQGTGWSGNTIYF
TRBJ1-1 TRBD1 . TRBV5-8 TGTGCCAGCAGGACGACAGGGGCTGAAGCTTTCTTT CASRTTGAEAFF